The 21 T cell receptor beta chains in this list originate from one sample, sequenced in a study of shared clonotypes between healthy human individuals. Measured with immunoSEQ multiplex PCR; TCRdb has only the in-frame clones, and not every one. The data show about 2.2 million clones, more than 85% seen once. The naive CD8 fraction comprised CD45RO-negative cells positively selected for CCR7 and excluded terminally differentiated effector memory CD45RA+ cells. What was sequenced was naive CD8+ T cells from PBMCs. The origin of the receptors is a man between 18 and 35 years old in good health. Some clones in this sample may be carry-over from other donors' samples.

The table lists this clone with a few counts. The V call is TRBV30, the J call TRBJ1-1; the D is unclear. V was trimmed by 2 bases and J by 1 base, leaving 5 bases between them. CDR3 length: 12 residues. The V gene's germline CDR1 is GTSNPN and CDR2 SVGIG (reference sequence). CDR3 region: CAWSRQNTEAFF. CDR3 in DNA: TGTGCCTGGAGTAGACAGAACACTGAAGCTTTCTTT.

This rearrangement joins TRBV7-6 to TRBJ2-7, with D perhaps TRBD1 (5 bases). Trimming left V 5 bases short and J 0 bases short, with 14 bases between. The CDR3 extends over 15 amino acids. Germline CDR1 SGHVS, CDR2 FNYEAQ. The CDR3 spells CASSRERQSSYEQYF. The CDR3 DNA reads as TGTGCCAGCAGCCGAGAGAGACAGAGCTCCTACGAGCAGTACTTC.

V gene TRBV5-6 combines with J gene TRBJ1-1; weak D call: TRBD1 (5 bases). CDR1 SGHDT and CDR2 YYEEEE come from the germline V gene. The CDR3 runs to 13 residues. Trimming shortened V by 5 bases and J by 6 bases, and 14 bases separated the two germline ends. CDR3 amino acids: CASRAGRRAEAFF. As DNA, the CDR3 is TGTGCCAGCAGGGCGGGGCGCAGGGCTGAAGCTTTCTTT.

The rearrangement joins TRBV27 to TRBJ2-1; D gene uncertain. Germline V gene sequence: CDR1 MNHEY, CDR2 SMNVEV (reference sequence). Deletions cut 5 bases from V and 1 base from J, with 15 bases between. This CDR3 has 16 amino acids. The CDR3 nucleotides read TGTGCCAGCAGTCCCTTGGGGATTAATTCCTACAATGAGCAGTTCTTC. This gives the protein CASSPLGINSYNEQFF.

This chain uses TRBV11-2 with TRBJ2-3; 9 nucleotides match TRBD1. This CDR3 is 13 amino acids long. With V trimmed by 7 bases and J by 3 bases, 2 bases remained unmatched. The germline V gene encodes CDR1 SGHAT and CDR2 FQNNGV. Here the CDR3 DNA reads TGTGCCAGCACCGGACAGGGGACAGATACGCAGTATTTT. Translating gives CASTGQGTDTQYF.

The rearrangement links TRBV7-8 to TRBJ1-4, with 7 bases identical to TRBD1. With V trimmed by 5 bases and J by 8 bases, 20 bases remained unmatched. The CDR3 is made up of 18 amino acids. Germline V gene data show CDR1 as SGHVS and CDR2 as FQNEAQ. The CDR3 sequence: CASSQQGSNTYELEKLFF. CDR3 DNA sequence: TGTGCCAGCAGCCAACAGGGGAGTAATACGTACGAATTGGAAAAACTGTTTTTT. The variable domain in full, with the rest retrieved from reference TRBV7-8 and TRBJ1-4, is GAGVSQSPRYKVAKRGQDVALRCDPISGHVSLFWYQQALGQGPEFLTYFQNEAQLDKSGLPSDRFFAERPEGSVSTLKIQRTQQEDSAVYLCASSQQGSNTYELEKLFFGSGTQLSVL.

V gene TRBV13 combines with J gene TRBJ2-2; D unclear. CDR1 is PRHDT and CDR2 is FYEKMQ in the germline V gene (reference sequence). The CDR3 runs to 12 residues. The V gene lost 6 bases and the J gene lost 3 bases, with 5 bases spanning the gap. The CDR3 reads CASSFYTGELFF. In DNA form, the CDR3 reads TGTGCCAGCAGTTTCTACACCGGGGAGCTGTTTTTT.

The chain employs TRBV10-1 and TRBJ2-5; D not certain. The CDR3 extends over 12 amino acids. Trimming removed 7 bases at V and 2 bases at J, with 8 bases between. CDR1 is WNHNN and CDR2 is SYGVQD in the germline V gene (reference sequence). The CDR3 here is CASIGYQETQYF. Here the CDR3 DNA reads TGCGCCAGCATCGGGTATCAAGAGACCCAGTACTTC.

The chain employs TRBV19 and TRBJ1-3, with D tentatively TRBD1 (5 bases). Germline lookup yields CDR1 LNHDA and CDR2 SQIVND (reference sequence). The CDR3 has 12 residues. V lost 6 bases, J lost 9 bases, and 12 bases lay in between. CDR3 in amino acids: CASSIPGVTIYF. CDR3 sequence (DNA): TGTGCCAGTAGCATCCCGGGGGTCACCATATATTTT.

The gene calls are TRBV25-1 and TRBJ1-4; 7 bases agree with TRBD1. CDR3 size: 14 residues. Germline CDR1 reads MGHDK; CDR2 reads SYGVNS. The V gene end was trimmed by 3 bases and the J gene end by 8 bases; junction bases not matched to a gene: 6. The CDR3 DNA is TGTGCCAGCAGTGACGACAGGGTGAGCGAAAAACTGTTTTTT. Translation: CASSDDRVSEKLFF.

The chain combines TRBV21-1 with TRBJ2-3; the DNA was not used to check the table's D call, TRBD2. TRBV21-1 is termed a pseudogene. The CDR3 is 13 residues long. The CDR3 here is CALHDNSGDTQYF. The CDR3 DNA sequence: TGTGCCCTGCATGATAACTCGGGAGATACGCAGTATTTT.

The CDR3 nucleotides are TGTGCCAGCACCATTTATAGCAATCAGCCCCAGCATTTT. Residues: CASTIYSNQPQHF. The chain is built from TRBV28 and TRBJ1-5; D is undetermined. The CDR3 has 13 residues. Trimming shortened V by 7 bases and J by 0 bases, and 7 bases separated the two germline ends. The germline CDR1 and CDR2 sequences are MDHEN and SYDVKM.

A single count supports this clone. The chain combines TRBV7-9 with TRBJ1-3; no clear D. The V gene lost 6 bases and the J gene lost 3 bases, with 3 bases spanning the gap. The CDR3 spans 11 residues. Germline-derived CDR1 and CDR2 are SEHNR and FQNEAQ (reference sequence). CDR3 protein: CASRDGNTIYF. The CDR3 nucleotides read TGTGCCAGCAGGGATGGAAACACCATATATTTT.

The chain links TRBV4-1 to TRBJ2-1; possible D gene TRBD1, 6 bases. Germline lookup yields CDR1 MGHRA and CDR2 YSYEKL. This CDR3 is 15 amino acids long. Deletions cut 3 bases from V and 6 bases from J, with 15 bases between. The DNA of the CDR3 is TGCGCCAGCAGCCACTCTGGGACAAGCGGCAATGAGCAGTTCTTC. Translation: CASSHSGTSGNEQFF.

This clone has a handful of counts. This sample includes further DNA sequences coding for the same CDR3. V usage is TRBV28 and J usage is TRBJ1-1; D remains unclear. The V end was cut by 3 bases, the J end by 2 bases, with 7 bases between. From germline, CDR1 is MDHEN and CDR2 SYDVKM. The CDR3 loop spans 13 amino acids. The DNA of the CDR3 is TGTGCCAGCAGTTTTGGGCTCAACACTGAAGCTTTCTTT. Its translation: CASSFGLNTEAFF.

Details on this clone: Other DNA sequences in the same sample also yield this CDR3. This rearrangement joins TRBV19 to TRBJ2-3; D remains unclear. The V end lost 4 bases, the J end lost 2 bases, and 10 bases lay between the germline ends. This CDR3 is 14 amino acids long. CDR1 LNHDA and CDR2 SQIVND come from the germline V gene (reference sequence). CDR3 protein: CASSTGASTDTQYF. CDR3 nucleotides: TGTGCCAGTAGTACGGGCGCATCCACAGATACGCAGTATTTT.

The chain combines TRBV15 with TRBJ2-5, with D possibly TRBD1 on 5 matching bases. Germline V CDR1 and CDR2: LNHNV, YYDKDF (reference sequence). V was trimmed by 0 bases and J by 7 bases, leaving 30 bases between them. This CDR3 spans 20 amino acids. CDR3 in amino acids: CATSRDPLRQGDYAPRTQYF. DNA for the CDR3: TGTGCCACCAGCAGAGATCCTTTGCGGCAGGGCGATTATGCCCCCCGGACCCAGTACTTC.

The chain links TRBV27 to TRBJ2-3, with 13 bases that match TRBD2. Germline V lookup: CDR1 MNHEY, CDR2 SMNVEV (reference sequence). The CDR3 totals 18 residues. After removal of 8 bases from V and 5 bases from J, the junction contained 16 bases not matched to a gene. The CDR3 protein is CASSDFFRRTSGGDTQYF. DNA for the CDR3: TGTGCCAGCTCTGACTTCTTCCGAAGGACTAGCGGGGGAGATACGCAGTATTTT.

The rearrangement joins TRBV9 to TRBJ1-2; D unclear. The CDR3 length is 14 residues. Trimming left V 4 bases short and J 0 bases short, with 10 bases between. CDR1 SGDLS and CDR2 YYNGEE come from the germline V gene. CDR3 loop: CASSSHAANYGYTF. The CDR3 DNA sequence: TGTGCCAGCAGCTCCCATGCAGCTAACTATGGCTACACCTTC.

CDR3 sequence (DNA): TGTGCCAGCAGCTTACTATCCAGGGCCGGCGTCGAGCAGTACTTC. Translated, it gives CASSLLSRAGVEQYF. This rearrangement joins TRBV11-2 to TRBJ2-7; D possibly corresponds to TRBD1 (5 bases). V was shortened by 2 bases and J by 6 bases, with 17 bases between the two germline ends. Germline CDR1 SGHAT, CDR2 FQNNGV. The CDR3 runs to 15 residues.

The chain is built from TRBV6-5 and TRBJ1-3; TRBD1 is a possible D gene (5 bases). Deletions cut 4 bases from V and 0 bases from J, with 10 bases between. The CDR3 length is 15 residues. Germline lookup yields CDR1 MNHEY and CDR2 SVGAGI. CDR3 amino acids: CASSSGTYSGNTIYF. The CDR3 coding sequence is TGTGCCAGCAGTTCAGGGACTTACTCTGGAAACACCATATATTTT.